This TCR beta chain stems from a study of CD8 T cells in ankylosing spondylitis. Study-level findings and limits: It was reported that disease-linked clones were significantly enriched in matched ankylosing spondylitis synovial fluid. Among TCR beta sequences, a motif of 7 to 9 highly homologous variants appeared characteristic of ankylosing spondylitis blood.

TCRdb re-analysed the 5' RACE reads in MiXCR, keeping a single row per CDR3 protein. The sample has about 800,000 distinct CDR3 sequences, approximately 12% seen once. V was clipped by 7 bases and J by 2 bases; unmatched bases: 7. This CDR3 region has 14 residues. CDR1 SQVTM and CDR2 ANQGSEA come from the germline V gene. Regarding this clonotype: No antigen is known for it.

V usage is TRBV29-1 and J usage is TRBJ2-3; 9 bases line up with TRBD1. The receptor was isolated from a male donor with ankylosing spondylitis. What was sequenced was blood, either unsorted or a sorted T cell fraction (not recorded which). Written as DNA, the CDR3 is TGCAGCGGCACCGGGACAGGGTCCACAGATACGCAGTATTTT. Its protein is CSGTGTGSTDTQYF.